These 3 T cell receptor beta chains were sequenced from one sample in a study of blood T cell repertoires in COVID-19. Repertoires were generated with immunoSEQ multiplex PCR, while TCRdb's copy carries only in-frame clones and drops some. The sample holds 140,000 or so clones, about three quarters seen once. Sequenced material: peripheral blood. The receptor set was obtained from a man aged 45 to 65 with acute or convalescent COVID-19.

This chain connects TRBV11-3 to TRBJ2-7; possible D gene TRBD1, 5 bases. The CDR3 has 13 residues. Looked up from germline, CDR1 is SGHNT and CDR2 is YENEEA. The V and J ends lost 5 bases and 5 bases respectively, with 13 bases between them. The CDR3 here is CASSEGSGNEQYF. DNA of the CDR3: TGTGCCAGCAGCGAAGGGTCAGGGAACGAGCAGTACTTC. The whole variable domain, remainder taken from reference TRBV11-3 and TRBJ2-7, is EAGVVQSPRYKIIEKKQPVAFWCNPISGHNTLYWYLQNLGQGPELLIRYENEEAVDDSQLPKDRFSAERLKGVDSTLKIQPAELGDSAVYLCASSEGSGNEQYFGPGTRLTVT.

V and J are TRBV5-6 and TRBJ1-1, with 7 bases matching TRBD1. The length of the CDR3 is 18 residues. In germline, CDR1 is SGHDT, CDR2 YYEEEE. The V gene end was trimmed by 0 bases and the J gene end by 1 base; junction bases not matched to a gene: 12. The CDR3 region has the DNA TGTGCCAGCAGCTTGGGAGGCAGGGGCCGACAGGGGAACACTGAAGCTTTCTTT. Protein product: CASSLGGRGRQGNTEAFF.

The chain combines TRBV9 with TRBJ1-4; weak D call: TRBD1 (5 bases). The CDR3 runs to 16 residues. Germline CDR1 and CDR2: SGDLS and YYNGEE. The ends were cut back, 0 bases at V and 0 bases at J, with 9 bases in the middle. The CDR3 protein is CASSVDSGATNEKLFF. The CDR3 DNA reads TGTGCCAGCAGCGTAGACTCGGGGGCAACTAATGAAAAACTGTTTTTT. Full variable domain (missing parts from reference TRBV9 and TRBJ1-4): DSGVTQTPKHLITATGQRVTLRCSPRSGDLSVYWYQQSLDQGLQFLIQYYNGEERAKGNILERFSAQQFPDLHSELNLSSLELGDSALYFCASSVDSGATNEKLFFGSGTQLSVL.